These 21 T cell receptor beta chains were sequenced from one sample in a study of cytotoxic CD8 clonotypes in ibrutinib-treated CLL. Data came from immunoSEQ multiplex PCR; TCRdb stores just in-frame clones and leaves some out. The sample lists roughly 150,000 clones; 76% were seen once. The sample consisted of PBMCs, taken after 24 months of ibrutinib treatment. The receptors were sampled from a human donor with chronic lymphocytic leukemia.

A word on this clone: The same CDR3 arises from other DNA sequences in this sample as well. The V gene is TRBV20-1, the J gene TRBJ2-5; D is uncertain. The CDR3 is made up of 11 amino acids. Trimming shortened V by 3 bases and J by 5 bases, and 7 bases separated the two germline ends. Germline V gene data show CDR1 as DFQATT and CDR2 as SNEGSKA (reference sequence). CDR3 sequence reads: CSARVGETQYF. As DNA, the CDR3 is TGCAGTGCTAGGGTGGGGGAGACCCAGTACTTC.

The genes are TRBV20-1 and TRBJ1-1; D may be TRBD1 (5 bases). The V and J ends lost 5 bases and 11 bases respectively, with 9 bases between them. Germline loops: CDR1 DFQATT, CDR2 SNEGSKA (reference sequence). This CDR3 is built from 9 residues. The CDR3 nucleotides are TGCAGTGCTGGGGACGGGGCTTTCTTT. Translated: CSAGDGAFF.

J is TRBJ1-2 and V is TRBV28; D call uncertain. From germline, CDR1 is MDHEN and CDR2 SYDVKM. Trimming removed 4 bases at V and 4 bases at J, with 10 bases between. The CDR3 sequence is 13 residues long. The CDR3, as DNA: TGTGCCAGCAGTTCTGGGTATGGCTATGGCTACACCTTC. Amino acids: CASSSGYGYGYTF.

The chain links TRBV11-2 to TRBJ1-4, with D possibly being TRBD1 (5 bases). CDR3 length: 15 residues. V lost 2 bases and J lost 1, with 8 bases in between. CDR1 is SGHAT and CDR2 is FQNNGV in the germline V gene. The CDR3 spells CASSLTQGTNEKLFF. Written as DNA, the CDR3 is TGTGCCAGCAGCTTAACTCAGGGAACTAATGAAAAACTGTTTTTT.

This clone appeared once. The V and J genes are TRBV18 and TRBJ2-2; D possibly matches TRBD1 or TRBD2 (5 bases each). Germline lookup yields CDR1 KGHSH and CDR2 LQKENI. Trimming cost V 3 bases and J 1 base, with 9 bases left between them. This CDR3 has 15 amino acids. The CDR3 DNA is TGTGCCAGCTCACCTGTGAGGGGGAACACCGGGGAGCTGTTTTTT. This encodes CASSPVRGNTGELFF.

CDR3 region: CASRPVGLSSPLHF. CDR3 nucleotide sequence: TGTGCCAGCAGACCCGTGGGGCTTTCTTCACCCCTCCACTTT. The chain joins TRBV6-5 to TRBJ1-6, with D possibly matching TRBD1 (5 bases). Germline-derived CDR1 and CDR2 are MNHEY and SVGAGI. CDR3 length equals 14 residues. Deletions cut 6 bases from V and 9 bases from J, with 15 bases between.

This chain uses TRBV25-1 with TRBJ1-4, with 11 bases aligning to TRBD1. V lost 1 base to trimming and J lost 8 bases; unmatched junction nucleotides: 3. CDR1 and CDR2 from the germline V gene are MGHDK and SYGVNS. The CDR3 contains 15 residues. CDR3 amino acids: CASSEWGTGGEKLFF. The CDR3 nucleotides read TGTGCCAGCAGTGAATGGGGGACAGGGGGAGAAAAACTGTTTTTT.

The chain is built from TRBV7-6 and TRBJ2-1, with 7 bases aligning to TRBD2. Germline trimming cut 8 bases from V and 3 bases from J; bases unmatched to any gene: 7. Germline CDR1 reads SGHVS; CDR2 reads FNYEAQ. The CDR3 spans 14 residues. The DNA of the CDR3 is TGTGCCAGCGGTGTTGCGGGGGACTACAATGAGCAGTTCTTC. It yields the protein CASGVAGDYNEQFF.

This clone was observed a handful of times. The chain combines TRBV7-6 with TRBJ2-1; no firm D call. Germline V gene lookup returns CDR1 SGHVS and CDR2 FNYEAQ. Trimming cost V 0 bases and J 9 bases, with 9 bases left between them. This CDR3 has 13 amino acids. DNA for the CDR3: TGTGCCAGCAGCTTAGCGGTGTGGGGTGAGCAGTTCTTC. Translation: CASSLAVWGEQFF.

V usage is TRBV6-4 and J usage is TRBJ1-1, with D maybe TRBD1 (6 bases). The ends were cut back, 0 bases at V and 2 bases at J, with 7 bases in the middle. The CDR3 runs 14 residues. Germline V lookup: CDR1 MRHNA, CDR2 SNTAGT. CDR3 bases: TGTGCCAGCAGTGACTCGGGGGCTAACACTGAAGCTTTCTTT. Translation: CASSDSGANTEAFF.

In DNA, the CDR3 is TGTGCCAGCAGCTTTGTAAATCAGCCCCAGCATTTT. This gives the protein CASSFVNQPQHF. This chain uses TRBV7-9 with TRBJ1-5; D is unclear. This CDR3 is built from 12 residues. CDR1 is SEHNR and CDR2 is FQNEAQ in the germline V gene (reference sequence). V was cut by 3 bases and J by 4 bases, with 4 bases left in between.

V is TRBV4-2 and J is TRBJ2-7; the D gene could be TRBD1 or TRBD2 (6 bases each). V was pared by 1 base and J by 3 bases, with 10 bases between. From germline, CDR1 is LGHNA and CDR2 YNFKEQ. The CDR3 consists of 14 residues. Written as DNA, the CDR3 is TGTGCCAGCAGCCAAGGTAGGGGGGACTACGAGCAGTACTTC. Its translation: CASSQGRGDYEQYF.

The V gene is TRBV5-1, the J gene TRBJ1-5, with TRBD1 as a possible D gene (5 bases). Germline assignment: CDR1 SGHRS and CDR2 YFSETQ. The CDR3 consists of 14 residues. Trimming took off 2 bases at V and 5 bases at J, with 11 bases between the two ends. CDR3 sequence (DNA): TGCGCCAGCAGCTTCGGGGGTGGGGATCAGCCCCAGCATTTT. This encodes CASSFGGGDQPQHF.

This clone was seen many times. The chain couples TRBV19 to TRBJ1-6; perhaps TRBD1 as D (6 bases). V was clipped by 3 bases and J by 13 bases, with 19 bases between them. Germline V gives CDR1 LNHDA, CDR2 SQIVND (reference sequence). This CDR3 is 15 amino acids long. This CDR3 is CASSILRGPHYPLHF. CDR3 DNA: TGTGCCAGTAGTATCCTCAGGGGACCTCACTACCCCCTCCACTTT. The full variable domain, its missing parts supplied by reference TRBV19 and TRBJ1-6, is DGGITQSPKYLFRKEGQNVTLSCEQNLNHDAMYWYRQDPGQGLRLIYYSQIVNDFQKGDIAEGYSVSREKKESFPLTVTSAQKNPTAFYLCASSILRGPHYPLHFGNGTRLTVT.

This chain links TRBV4-3 with TRBJ2-5; a weak D match, TRBD2 (5 bases). V gave up 1 base and J gave up 5 bases, with 17 bases separating them. The CDR3 is made up of 16 amino acids. Germline V lookup: CDR1 LGHNA, CDR2 YSLEER. CDR3 sequence (DNA): TGCGCCAGCAGCCAAGGTTTGGGCGGGTCCGGGGAGACCCAGTACTTC. This encodes CASSQGLGGSGETQYF.

This clone was counted at least ten times. The DNA for the CDR3 is TGTGCCAGCACCCCTGGGGGGACATGGGGTGAAAAACTGTTTTTT. Its protein product is CASTPGGTWGEKLFF. The chain carries TRBV28 and TRBJ1-4, with D perhaps TRBD1 (6 bases). Trimming removed 7 bases from V and 7 bases from J, with 19 bases in between. CDR3 size: 15 residues. CDR1 and CDR2 from the germline V gene are MDHEN and SYDVKM.

This clone appeared once. This chain links TRBV19 with TRBJ2-1; perhaps TRBD2 as D (5 bases). CDR1 LNHDA and CDR2 SQIVND come from the germline V gene (reference sequence). The CDR3 runs to 15 residues. V was clipped by 4 bases and J by 0 bases, with 10 bases between them. The CDR3 DNA reads as TGTGCCAGTAGTACCCGGGAAAACTCCTACAATGAGCAGTTCTTC. Protein: CASSTRENSYNEQFF.

As to this clone: This same CDR3 is encoded by further DNA sequences in the sample. As DNA, the CDR3 is TGTGCCAGCAGTTTAGCCTACGAGCAGTACTTC. Translated: CASSLAYEQYF. The chain combines TRBV28 with TRBJ2-7, with D unresolved. There are 11 residues in the CDR3. Trimming removed 2 bases at V and 2 bases at J, with 1 base between. The germline V gene encodes CDR1 MDHEN and CDR2 SYDVKM. Full variable domain (missing parts from reference TRBV28 and TRBJ2-7): DVKVTQSSRYLVKRTGEKVFLECVQDMDHENMFWYRQDPGLGLRLIYFSYDVKMKEKGDIPEGYSVSREKKERFSLILESASTNQTSMYLCASSLAYEQYFGPGTRLTVT.

This chain uses TRBV6-5 with TRBJ2-7, with 11 bases lining up with TRBD2. Germline values: CDR1 MNHEY, CDR2 SVGAGI. This CDR3 region has 16 residues. V gave up 0 bases and J gave up 7 bases; unmatched junction bases: 8. CDR3 residues: CASSYSVLAGAGEQYF. CDR3 DNA sequence: TGTGCCAGCAGTTACTCGGTACTAGCGGGGGCTGGGGAGCAGTACTTC.

The V gene is TRBV4-2, the J gene TRBJ1-1; D is perhaps TRBD1 (6 bases). With 5 bases removed from V and 8 bases from J, the gap between germline ends came to 15 bases. Germline V gene sequence: CDR1 LGHNA, CDR2 YNFKEQ. This CDR3 spans 13 amino acids. The CDR3 sequence is CASSWGGDREAFF. DNA for the CDR3: TGTGCCAGCAGCTGGGGGGGCGACCGGGAAGCTTTCTTT.

This clone was seen only once. This rearrangement joins TRBV5-1 to TRBJ2-2; D perhaps matches TRBD2 (6 bases). CDR3 length: 16 amino acids. V was trimmed by 1 base and J by 4 bases, leaving 14 bases between them. The germline gives CDR1 SGHRS, CDR2 YFSETQ. As DNA, the CDR3 is TGCGCCAGCAGCTTGCTGGTCGGGAGTGGCACCGGGGAGCTGTTTTTT. Its translation is CASSLLVGSGTGELFF. The variable domain in full, with the rest retrieved from reference TRBV5-1 and TRBJ2-2, is KAGVTQTPRYLIKTRGQQVTLSCSPISGHRSVSWYQQTPGQGLQFLFEYFSETQRNKGNFPGRFSGRQFSNSRSEMNVSTLELGDSALYLCASSLLVGSGTGELFFGEGSRLTVL.